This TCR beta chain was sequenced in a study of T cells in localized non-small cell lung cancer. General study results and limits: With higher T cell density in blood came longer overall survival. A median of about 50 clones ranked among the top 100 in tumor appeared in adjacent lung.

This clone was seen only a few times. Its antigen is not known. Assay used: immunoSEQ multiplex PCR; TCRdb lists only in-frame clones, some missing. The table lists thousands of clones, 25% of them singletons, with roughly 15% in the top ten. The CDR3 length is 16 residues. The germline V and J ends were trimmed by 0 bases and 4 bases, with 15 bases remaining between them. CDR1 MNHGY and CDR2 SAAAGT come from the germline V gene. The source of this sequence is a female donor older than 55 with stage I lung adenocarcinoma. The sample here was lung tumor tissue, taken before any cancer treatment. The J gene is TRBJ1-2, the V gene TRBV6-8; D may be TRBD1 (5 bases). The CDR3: CASSYSLGVGRYGYTF. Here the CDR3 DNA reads TGTGCCAGCAGTTACTCTCTTGGTGTGGGACGCTATGGCTACACCTTC.